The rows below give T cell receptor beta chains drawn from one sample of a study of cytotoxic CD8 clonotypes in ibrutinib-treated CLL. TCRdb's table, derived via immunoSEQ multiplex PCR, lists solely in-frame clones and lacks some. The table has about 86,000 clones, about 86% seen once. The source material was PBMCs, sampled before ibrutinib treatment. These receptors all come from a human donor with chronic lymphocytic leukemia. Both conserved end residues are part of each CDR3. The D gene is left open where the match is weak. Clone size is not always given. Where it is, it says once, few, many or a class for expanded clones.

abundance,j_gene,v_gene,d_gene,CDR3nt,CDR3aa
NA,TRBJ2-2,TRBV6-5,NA,TGTGCCAGCAGCCTAGAGAACACCGGGGAGCTGTTTTTT,CASSLENTGELFF
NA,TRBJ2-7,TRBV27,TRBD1,TGTGCCAGCAGTGCCCAGGGACAGCCGAAATACGAGCAGTACTTC,CASSAQGQPKYEQYF
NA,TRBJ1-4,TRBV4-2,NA,TGTGCCAGCAGCCTACGTGGGGGGCAGGGTAGCAATGAAAAACTGTTTTTT,CASSLRGGQGSNEKLFF
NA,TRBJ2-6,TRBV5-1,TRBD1,TGCGCCAGCAGAACCGGACAGGGATCCGGGGCCAACGTCCTGACTTTC,CASRTGQGSGANVLTF
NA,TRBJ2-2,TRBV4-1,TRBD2,TGCGCCAGCAGCCAGGGACTAGCGGTTTTCACCGGGGAGCTGTTTTTT,CASSQGLAVFTGELFF
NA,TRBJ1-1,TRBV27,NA,TGTGCCAGCAGAAAACAGGGAGCGAACACTGAAGCTTTCTTT,CASRKQGANTEAFF
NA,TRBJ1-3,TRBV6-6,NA,TGTGCCAGCTGCGGATCAGGGTCTGGAAACACCATATATTTT,CASCGSGSGNTIYF
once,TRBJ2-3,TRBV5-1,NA,TGCGCCAGCAGCTTGGAAGGGGCTAGGGCAGATACGCAGTATTTT,CASSLEGARADTQYF
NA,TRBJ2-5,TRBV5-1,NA,TGCGCCAGCAGCTCCGGGACTCCCCAGGTCGGGACCCAGTACTTC,CASSSGTPQVGTQYF
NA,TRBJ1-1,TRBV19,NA,TGTGCCAGTAGTATTGATCGGGACTCCTGGAACACTGAAGCTTTCTTT,CASSIDRDSWNTEAFF
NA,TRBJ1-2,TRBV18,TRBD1,TGTGCCAGCTCACCCCCTGGGACAGCGGGTCTTGGCTACACCTTC,CASSPPGTAGLGYTF
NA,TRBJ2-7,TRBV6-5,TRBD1,TGTGCCAGCGGGACAGGATCGCGCTACGAGCAGTACTTC,CASGTGSRYEQYF
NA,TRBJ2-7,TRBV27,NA,TGTGCCAGCAGTTTACCCGACAGGTTATACGAGCAGTACTTC,CASSLPDRLYEQYF
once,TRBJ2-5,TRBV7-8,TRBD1,TGTGCCAGCAGCGAGAGACAGGGGGCGGGGGAGACCCAGTACTTC,CASSERQGAGETQYF
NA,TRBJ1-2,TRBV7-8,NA,TGTGCCAGCAGCTTTGGTGGAGGAGGTCATGGCTACACCTTC,CASSFGGGGHGYTF
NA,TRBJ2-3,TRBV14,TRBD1,TGTGCCAGCAGCCAAATCGGGACAGAAGATACGCAGTATTTT,CASSQIGTEDTQYF
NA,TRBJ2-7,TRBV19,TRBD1,TGTGCCAGTGCCCCTGGGACAGGCCCCTACGAGCAGTACTTC,CASAPGTGPYEQYF
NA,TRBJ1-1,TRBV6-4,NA,TGTGCCAGCAGTCCGGACCCCGTCTTGAACACTGAAGCTTTCTTT,CASSPDPVLNTEAFF
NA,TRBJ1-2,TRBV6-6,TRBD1,TGTGCCAGCAGTTACTCCGGGACAGGGGCCTATGGCTACACCTTC,CASSYSGTGAYGYTF
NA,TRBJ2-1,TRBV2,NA,TGTGCCAGCAGTGAATTAGGCGTCCGGAGAAAAGAATCTTACAATGAGCAGTTCTTC,CASSELGVRRKESYNEQFF
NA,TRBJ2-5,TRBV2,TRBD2,TGTGCCAGCGGTTCCGGGACTAGCGTTAGAGAGACCCAGTACTTC,CASGSGTSVRETQYF
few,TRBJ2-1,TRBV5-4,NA,TGTGCCAGCAGCTTGGATCCAGGGGATGAGCAGTTCTTC,CASSLDPGDEQFF
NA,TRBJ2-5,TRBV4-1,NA,TGCGCCAGCAGCCAAACAGGGTTGGAGACCCAGTACTTC,CASSQTGLETQYF
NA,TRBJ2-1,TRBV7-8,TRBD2,TGTGCCAGCAGCTTAGCGGAGGGTACGGGAGGGTGGTACAATGAGCAGTTCTTC,CASSLAEGTGGWYNEQFF
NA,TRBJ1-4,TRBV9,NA,TGTGCCAGCTCCACGGCAGGGCTCGGGGAAAAACTGTTTTTT,CASSTAGLGEKLFF
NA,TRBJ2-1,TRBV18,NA,TGTGCCAGCTCACCACTGAGACTGGGGAACTACAATGAGCAGTTCTTC,CASSPLRLGNYNEQFF
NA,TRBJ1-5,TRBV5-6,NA,TGTGCCAGCAGCTTTTTAGCAGGGGGCAATCAGCCCCAGCATTTT,CASSFLAGGNQPQHF
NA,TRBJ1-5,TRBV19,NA,TGTGCCAGTAGTATAGGTCTCGTTAGCAATCAGCCCCAGCATTTT,CASSIGLVSNQPQHF
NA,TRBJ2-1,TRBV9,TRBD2,TGTGCCAGCAGCGTACTAGGCGGGGGAGGTTTTAATGAGCAGTTCTTC,CASSVLGGGGFNEQFF
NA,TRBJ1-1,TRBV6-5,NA,TGTGCCAGCAGCTACCGACAGACAGTGAACACTGAAGCTTTCTTT,CASSYRQTVNTEAFF
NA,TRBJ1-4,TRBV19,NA,TGTGCCAGTAGTATAGCTGGGGAAAAACTGTTTTTT,CASSIAGEKLFF
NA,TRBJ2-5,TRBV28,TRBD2,TGTGCCAGCAGTTTCTACGGACTAGCGGGAGAAGAGACCCAGTACTTC,CASSFYGLAGEETQYF
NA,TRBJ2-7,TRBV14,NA,TGTGCCAGCAGCCTTAACTACGAGCAGTACTTC,CASSLNYEQYF